This T cell receptor (beta chain) appears in the sequencing data of a study of cytomegalovirus exposure and HLA in healthy donors. Broader study findings: According to a subsequent analysis, TCR clusters from the first cohort were inclined to appear together in the 120 validation repertoires. Among TCR beta chains, those listed as cytomegalovirus-associated numbered about 160.

About this clone itself: What it recognizes is unknown.

The ends were cut back, 1 base at V and 6 bases at J, with 12 bases in the middle. The CDR3 consists of 15 residues. Germline CDR1 reads LNHNV; CDR2 reads YYDKDF (reference sequence). TCRdb keeps only in-frame clones here, not all; method: immunoSEQ multiplex PCR. The sample yields around 190,000 clones, about 83% seen once. The sample was PBMCs. The receptor was isolated from a woman aged 18-29 years in good health and CMV-seronegative. The V and J genes are TRBV15 and TRBJ1-4; D call uncertain. The CDR3 region has the DNA TGTGCCACCAGCAGAGGAGGCCAAGTTGATGAAAAACTGTTTTTT. It specifies CATSRGGQVDEKLFF.